This T cell receptor (beta chain) is drawn from a study of blood T cell repertoires in COVID-19. Study background: Samples representing acute and convalescent COVID-19 were sourced from the United States, Italy and Spain. PBMCs, B-cell-depleted T cells, or T cells provided the cDNA or gDNA that made up the material.

As handled by the study authors: The authors estimated nucleated cell counts from reference gene primer amplification. Measured with immunoSEQ multiplex PCR; TCRdb has only the in-frame clones, and not every one. V, J and clone size reflect that table, while D and trimming were determined from the DNA. The data show tens of thousands of clones, about 89% seen once. Germline V CDR1 and CDR2: MNHEY, SVGAGI. The CDR3 is made up of 13 amino acids. The J segment lost 3 bases and the V segment lost 8 bases, leaving 5 bases of the junction unmatched. This chain links TRBV6-5 with TRBJ1-2, with 8 bases matching TRBD1. Material: peripheral blood. The clonotype was recovered from a middle-aged man with active or convalescent COVID-19. The CDR3 bases are TGTGCCAGCGCCCAGGGGGCCTACTATGGCTACACCTTC. Protein product: CASAQGAYYGYTF.